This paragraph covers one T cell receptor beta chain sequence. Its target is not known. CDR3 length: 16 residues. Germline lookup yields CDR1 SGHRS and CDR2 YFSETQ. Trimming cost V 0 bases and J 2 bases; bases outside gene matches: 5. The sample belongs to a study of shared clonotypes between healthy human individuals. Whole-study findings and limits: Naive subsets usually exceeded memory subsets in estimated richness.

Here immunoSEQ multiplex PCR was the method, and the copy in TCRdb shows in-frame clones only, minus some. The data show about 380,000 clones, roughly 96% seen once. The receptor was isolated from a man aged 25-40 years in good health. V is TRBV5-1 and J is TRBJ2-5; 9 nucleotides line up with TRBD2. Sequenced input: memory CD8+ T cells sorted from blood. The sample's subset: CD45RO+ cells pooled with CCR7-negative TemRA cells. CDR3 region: CASSLGGSGRQETQYF. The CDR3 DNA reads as TGCGCCAGCAGCTTGGGCGGTAGCGGGAGACAAGAGACCCAGTACTTC.